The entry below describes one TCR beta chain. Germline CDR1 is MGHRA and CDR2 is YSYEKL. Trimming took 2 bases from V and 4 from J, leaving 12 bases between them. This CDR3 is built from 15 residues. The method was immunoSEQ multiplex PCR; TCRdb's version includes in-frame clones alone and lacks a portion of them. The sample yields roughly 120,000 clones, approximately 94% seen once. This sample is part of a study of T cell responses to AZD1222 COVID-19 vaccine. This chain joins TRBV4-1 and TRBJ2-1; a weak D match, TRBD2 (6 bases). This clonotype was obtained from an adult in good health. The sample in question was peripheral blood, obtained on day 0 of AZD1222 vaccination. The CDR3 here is CASSQPGTSYNEQFF. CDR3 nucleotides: TGCGCCAGCAGCCAACCTGGGACTTCATACAATGAGCAGTTCTTC.